This entry concerns a single T cell receptor beta chain. No antigen is known for it. Per the original data handling: ImmunoSEQ supplied junction-only sequences lacking quality scores, so filtering was different. Only in-frame clones appear in the TCRdb table, and some are missing; sequencing was by immunoSEQ multiplex PCR. That table furnishes V, J and clone size, whereas the DNA furnished D and trimming. The repertoire holds a few hundred thousand clones, with 65% as singletons. The data stem from a study of shared clonotypes between healthy human individuals. Study-level findings and limits: Apart from blood, nothing was sampled; tissue repertoires likely differ. Between a few donors, naive CD4 clonotypes were shared at a level of about 5%. Deeper or shallower sequencing was expected to change how clonotypes are shared among donors.

Germline values: CDR1 ENHRY, CDR2 SYGVKD. This CDR3 has 13 residues. V shed 10 bases, J shed 6 bases, and the junction held 7 bases outside the gene matches. The source of this sequence is a young man in good health. The chain links TRBV10-3 to TRBJ2-3; 10 bases agree with TRBD1. Sequencing used memory CD4+ T cells sorted from blood. Specified subset: CD45RA-negative fraction. CDR3: CATSDRGADTQYF. CDR3 sequence (DNA): TGTGCCACCTCGGACAGGGGGGCGGATACGCAGTATTTT.